One T cell receptor beta chain is described in this entry. This sample is drawn from a study of T cells in Graves' hyperthyroidism and ophthalmopathy. V was pared by 0 bases and J by 10 bases, with 11 bases between. Germline CDR1 is LNHNV and CDR2 is YYDKDF (reference sequence). The CDR3 totals 13 residues. From RNA transcripts, TCR beta CDR3 regions were amplified. First-round RT-PCR with HTBI primers amplified the TCR CDR3 region. TCRdb reanalysed the multiplex PCR reads using MiXCR and keeps one entry per CDR3 protein. The sample yields 300,000 to 450,000 distinct CDR3 sequences, around 16% seen once.

The chain couples TRBV15 to TRBJ2-3; D unresolved. This clonotype originated in a woman aged 18-30 years with Graves' hyperthyroidism that later progressed to Graves' ophthalmopathy. The sequencing sample was made of blood. The CDR3 spells CATSRDPASAQYF. DNA of the CDR3: TGTGCCACCAGCAGAGATCCAGCTTCCGCGCAGTATTTT. Full variable domain (remainder filled in from reference TRBV15 and TRBJ2-3): DAMVIQNPRYQVTQFGKPVTLSCSQTLNHNVMYWYQQKSSQAPKLLFHYYDKDFNNEADTPDNFQSRRPNTSFCFLDIRSPGLGDTAMYLCATSRDPASAQYFGPGTRLTVL.